This TCR beta chain was sequenced during a study of T cell repertoires in ileal Crohn's disease (dated by TCRdb to the late 2010s). As for the study more broadly: The median duration of disease was 6 to 10 years, and at the time of surgery approximately 33% of patients were active smokers. Every patient underwent surgery because of a complication, which was stricturing disease in around 60% of cases and penetrating disease in 39%. A total of 170 or so mucosal samples from 57 patients were sequenced, with samples obtained at several locations on the surgical specimen and at postoperative endoscopy. Postoperative therapy was given to about half of the patients, with thiopurines administered to about a dozen patients and anti-TNF agents administered to 18 patients. Running in parallel with the study was a multicentre cohort set up to find predictors of early endoscopic recurrence following ileocolonic resection. Endoscopic postoperative recurrence was defined by a Rutgeerts score above i0. TCR repertoire analysis was performed in about 59 Crohn's disease patients drawn from a prospective multicentre cohort.

V trim: 1 base; J trim: 7 bases; unmatched bases: 2. Looking up the germline V gene (reference sequence) yields CDR1 SEHNR and CDR2 FQNEAQ. Taken from cysteine to phenylalanine, the CDR3 has 14 residues. CDR3 DNA is the only sequence kept; it has 42 bases, read in frame from the first base. This clone came up a few times. The antigen it binds to is not known. Base qualities are not at hand, and no much larger clone is one base apart. Around 460 nanograms of biopsy DNA per sample were submitted for commercial TCRB immunosequencing. A two-step, amplification bias-controlled multiplex PCR was used by Adaptive Biotechnology to amplify CDR3 regions from genomic DNA. Primers covering every V and J gene segment were used in the first PCR, while barcodes and Illumina adapters were added in the second PCR. An Illumina instrument was used to sequence the CDR3 libraries. The original pipeline was this. The analysis used both the pipelines supplied by the vendor and custom analysis of the raw data in R/Bioconductor with R version 3.3.0. Clonality, which ranges from 0 to 1, was calculated as the inverse of the normalised Shannon entropy across all productive clones. High-frequency clones were defined as the share of the repertoire taken up by the top 100 clones, keeping only clones that passed a 95% confidence test. Repertoire diversity was measured with the Simpson index, and overlap between samples was measured with the Morisita-Horn index. Entries here come from immuneACCESS through TCRdb and include only in-frame sequences with V and J called. Some clones fail to appear in such tables; in the studies checked, an unresolved V gene covers under half of the shortfall, and the cause of the remainder is unknown. That table furnishes V, J and clone size, whereas the DNA furnished D and trimming. This sample is represented by about 31,000 clones; 80% to 85% of them were singletons. Roughly 5.5% of the sample is held by the ten biggest clonotypes.

General study outcomes and caveats: A significantly higher proportion of clonal expansions was observed in active smokers at surgery than in non-smokers (approximately 28% vs 17%, p=0.02). Compared with CD4 T cells, sorted CD8 T cells held more high-frequency clones, which suggests that the mucosal expansions were mostly CD8. Mucosal CD4 and CD8 T cells were sorted and sequenced only in a subgroup of patients, whose size was not stated. Endoscopic recurrence was found to be associated with higher high-frequency clone percentages at surgery, and recurrence was observed in all patients with clonality above 26.8% (18/57).

Adults with ileal or ileocolonic Crohn's disease for whom ileocolonic resection was indicated were considered eligible. Whole ileal mucosal biopsies were kept frozen at -80 degrees C prior to DNA extraction. Genomic DNA was extracted from frozen whole biopsies using a TRizol-based method and was quantified with a NanoDrop 2000 spectrophotometer. The clonotype comes from an adult with Crohn's disease. The chain joins TRBV7-9 to TRBJ1-4; 8 bases in between match TRBD1. What was sequenced was ileal tissue. The CDR3 reads CASSLGQGSEKLFF. The DNA sequence is TGTGCCAGCAGCTTAGGACAGGGGAGTGAAAAACTGTTTTTT.